The sequence of this TCR beta chain was determined in a study of blood T cell dynamics during melanoma immunotherapy. Background on the study: Metastatic melanoma patients received first-line pembrolizumab or nivolumab plus ipilimumab.

Trimming took 0 bases from V and 5 from J; bases not matched to a gene: 9. Germline V gene data show CDR1 as SGHKS and CDR2 as YYEKEE (reference sequence). This CDR3 region has 16 residues. Each bulk PBMC sample had approximately 400 ng DNA loaded. Method: immunoSEQ multiplex PCR; TCRdb's copy keeps in-frame clones and lacks some. The sample lists approximately 9,500 clones, around 89% occurring once. The time point: pre-treatment baseline. No patient had earlier systemic cancer treatment, concurrent immunosuppressants, or another active cancer. The material was blood, obtained from a patient treated with checkpoint blockade. The V and J genes are TRBV5-5 and TRBJ1-1; 8 positions match TRBD1. This receptor was taken from a human donor with melanoma. CDR3 loop: CASSLALRTGRTEAFF. The CDR3 bases are TGTGCCAGCAGCTTGGCCCTTAGGACAGGGCGGACTGAAGCTTTCTTT. The full variable domain, in which reference TRBV5-5 and TRBJ1-1 provide the parts outside the CDR3, is DAGVTQSPTHLIKTRGQQVTLRCSPISGHKSVSWYQQVLGQGPQFIFQYYEKEERGRGNFPDRFSARQFPNYSSELNVNALLLGDSALYLCASSLALRTGRTEAFFGQGTRLTVV.